This is a list of T cell receptor beta chains from one sample in a study of T cell responses to AZD1222 COVID-19 vaccine. Assay: immunoSEQ multiplex PCR; the TCRdb copy retains only in-frame clones and omits some. The table includes about 25,000 clones, 86% detected once. The sample here was peripheral blood, taken 28 days after the second AZD1222 dose. These receptor sequences come from an adult who received the AZD1222 COVID-19 vaccine. Each CDR3 is given with its conserved first and last residue. A D gene is named only where the DNA matches it firmly. Clone size is given for some rows only: seen once, a few or many times, or a class if the clone is expanded.

j_gene	v_gene	abundance	d_gene	CDR3aa	CDR3nt
TRBJ1-1	TRBV19	NA	NA	CASSIWRTEAFF	TGTGCCAGTAGTATCTGGCGCACTGAAGCTTTCTTT
TRBJ1-6	TRBV2	NA	NA	CASSEAGYNSPLHF	TGTGCCAGCAGTGAAGCCGGATATAATTCACCCCTCCACTTT
TRBJ2-1	TRBV7-9	NA	NA	CASSLSVRLGQFF	TGTGCCAGCAGCTTATCGGTGAGGCTGGGGCAGTTCTTC
TRBJ2-7	TRBV6-1	once	NA	CASSEFGDNSYEQYF	TGTGCCAGCAGTGAATTTGGGGACAACTCCTACGAGCAGTACTTC
TRBJ1-5	TRBV27	NA	NA	CASRGGNQPQHF	TGTGCCAGCAGAGGGGGTAATCAGCCCCAGCATTTT
TRBJ2-7	TRBV29-1	NA	NA	CSVPAEQYF	TGCAGCGTCCCTGCTGAGCAGTACTTC
TRBJ1-2	TRBV20-1	NA	TRBD1	CSAGQGGYTF	TGCAGTGCTGGACAGGGTGGCTACACCTTC
TRBJ1-6	TRBV11-1	NA	NA	CASSHLDNNSPLHF	TGTGCCAGCAGCCACCTGGACAATAATTCACCCCTCCACTTT
TRBJ1-1	TRBV19	NA	NA	CASSYGRVNTEAFF	TGTGCCAGTAGTTACGGCAGGGTGAACACTGAAGCTTTCTTT
TRBJ2-5	TRBV28	NA	NA	CASSFLGGRRVETQYF	TGTGCCAGCAGTTTTTTAGGGGGGCGCCGGGTAGAGACCCAGTACTTC
TRBJ1-1	TRBV5-1	NA	NA	CASSLGVGMNTEAFF	TGCGCCAGCAGCTTAGGGGTAGGTATGAACACTGAAGCTTTCTTT
TRBJ2-7	TRBV5-1	NA	TRBD2	CASSLRASGASVFYEQYF	TGCGCCAGCAGCTTAAGGGCTAGCGGGGCATCCGTTTTCTACGAGCAGTACTTC
TRBJ2-3	TRBV18	NA	TRBD2	CASSPGTRGGGDTQYF	TGTGCCAGCTCACCAGGGACTAGAGGAGGAGGAGATACGCAGTATTTT
TRBJ1-6	TRBV6-1	NA	NA	CASSEGNNSPLHF	TGTGCCAGCAGTGAGGGAAATAATTCACCCCTCCACTTT
TRBJ2-5	TRBV7-9	NA	TRBD1	CASSPPTGESGTGTQYF	TGTGCCAGCAGCCCCCCTACAGGGGAATCGGGTACGGGGACCCAGTACTTC
TRBJ2-5	TRBV7-2	NA	TRBD1	CASSRDREETQYF	TGTGCCAGCAGCAGGGACAGGGAAGAGACCCAGTACTTC
TRBJ1-2	TRBV11-3	NA	NA	CASSFRTDQSSNYGYTF	TGTGCCAGCAGCTTTAGGACAGACCAGAGTTCTAACTATGGCTACACCTTC
TRBJ2-3	TRBV29-1	NA	TRBD1	CSVAGGGLVDTQYF	TGCAGCGTCGCAGGGGGCGGGTTGGTAGATACGCAGTATTTT
TRBJ2-1	TRBV5-1	NA	NA	CASSLSPSPADEQFF	TGCGCCAGCAGTTTGTCTCCGAGTCCCGCCGATGAGCAGTTCTTC
TRBJ2-7	TRBV11-1	NA	NA	CASSFEDEQYF	TGTGCCAGCAGCTTCGAGGACGAGCAGTACTTC
TRBJ2-1	TRBV28	NA	NA	CASSLVALNEQFF	TGTGCCAGCAGTTTAGTAGCCCTCAATGAGCAGTTCTTC
TRBJ1-4	TRBV27	NA	TRBD1	CASSPRTGEATNEKLFF	TGTGCCAGCAGTCCCCGGACAGGGGAGGCAACTAATGAAAAACTGTTTTTT
TRBJ2-3	TRBV7-2	NA	TRBD2	CASSPNIVSGSATQYF	TGTGCCAGCAGCCCCAACATCGTTAGCGGGAGTGCGACGCAGTATTTT
TRBJ2-5	TRBV24-1	NA	TRBD2	CATSDAALAEETQYF	TGTGCCACCAGTGACGCCGCCCTAGCGGAAGAGACCCAGTACTTC
TRBJ1-1	TRBV20-1	NA	NA	CSARSNEAFF	TGCAGTGCTAGATCAAATGAAGCTTTCTTT
TRBJ1-1	TRBV7-9	NA	NA	CASTLYTEAFF	TGTGCCAGCACCCTATACACTGAAGCTTTCTTT
TRBJ1-3	TRBV20-1	NA	NA	CSASPSHSGNTIYF	TGCAGTGCTAGTCCCAGTCACTCTGGAAACACCATATATTTT
TRBJ1-6	TRBV18	NA	TRBD1	CASSPSTGINSPLHF	TGTGCCAGCTCACCATCGACAGGGATTAATTCACCCCTCCACTTT
TRBJ2-1	TRBV2	NA	TRBD1	CASSPFGQDYNEQFF	TGTGCCAGCAGTCCCTTCGGACAGGACTACAATGAGCAGTTCTTC
TRBJ1-2	TRBV14	NA	NA	CASSLRDVPWGGYTF	TGTGCCAGCAGCCTCCGGGACGTTCCCTGGGGGGGCTACACCTTC
TRBJ1-2	TRBV3-1/TRBV3-2	NA	TRBD1	CASSPRTGKGYTF	TGTGCCAGCAGCCCTCGGACAGGGAAAGGCTACACCTTC
TRBJ2-5	TRBV3-1/TRBV3-2	NA	TRBD2	CASSPTSGRGGTQYF	TGTGCCAGCAGCCCGACTAGCGGGAGAGGCGGGACCCAGTACTTC
TRBJ1-6	TRBV7-3	NA	NA	CASSLEGDNSPLHF	TGTGCCAGCAGCTTAGAGGGGGATAATTCACCCCTCCACTTT
TRBJ2-7	TRBV5-1	NA	NA	CASSSAGGSWEQYF	TGCGCCAGCAGCTCGGCCGGAGGCTCATGGGAGCAGTACTTC
TRBJ2-1	TRBV7-8	few	TRBD2	CASSPGLAGPYNEQFF	TGTGCCAGCAGCCCGGGACTAGCGGGGCCCTACAATGAGCAGTTCTTC
TRBJ1-2	TRBV19	few	TRBD1	CASSEGTANYGYTF	TGTGCCAGTAGTGAAGGGACAGCTAACTATGGCTACACCTTC
TRBJ2-7	TRBV6-6	NA	NA	CASSYGRYYEQYF	TGTGCCAGCAGTTACGGCAGATACTACGAGCAGTACTTC
TRBJ2-3	TRBV6-8	NA	NA	CASRTDLGAWTDTQYF	TGTGCCAGCAGGACCGATCTGGGGGCCTGGACAGATACGCAGTATTTT
TRBJ1-1	TRBV28	NA	NA	CASSLQGLAFF	TGTGCCAGCAGTTTACAGGGGTTGGCTTTCTTT
TRBJ2-7	TRBV28	once	NA	CASALLQPGAYGQYF	TGTGCCAGTGCCCTACTACAGCCCGGCGCATACGGGCAGTACTTC
TRBJ1-6	TRBV19	few	NA	CASRDSGTPLHF	TGTGCCAGTAGGGACTCAGGAACACCCCTCCACTTT
TRBJ2-1	TRBV18	NA	NA	CASSPPNRDSYNEQFF	TGTGCCAGCTCACCACCGAACAGGGACTCCTACAATGAGCAGTTCTTC
TRBJ1-2	TRBV28	NA	NA	CASSISINYGYTF	TGTGCCAGCAGTATTAGTATTAACTATGGCTACACCTTC
TRBJ2-3	TRBV9	NA	NA	CASTLGQGTSTDTQYF	TGTGCCAGCACCCTAGGGCAGGGCACTAGCACAGATACGCAGTATTTT
TRBJ2-7	TRBV18	NA	TRBD1	CASSPPTGTGSYEQYF	TGTGCCAGCTCACCACCGACCGGGACAGGCTCCTACGAGCAGTACTTC
TRBJ1-3	TRBV7-2	few	NA	CASSLSISSGNTIYF	TGTGCCAGCAGCTTGAGCATTTCCTCTGGAAACACCATATATTTT
TRBJ1-1	TRBV7-3	few	TRBD1	CASSLTGGNTEAFF	TGTGCCAGCAGCTTAACAGGGGGCAACACTGAAGCTTTCTTT